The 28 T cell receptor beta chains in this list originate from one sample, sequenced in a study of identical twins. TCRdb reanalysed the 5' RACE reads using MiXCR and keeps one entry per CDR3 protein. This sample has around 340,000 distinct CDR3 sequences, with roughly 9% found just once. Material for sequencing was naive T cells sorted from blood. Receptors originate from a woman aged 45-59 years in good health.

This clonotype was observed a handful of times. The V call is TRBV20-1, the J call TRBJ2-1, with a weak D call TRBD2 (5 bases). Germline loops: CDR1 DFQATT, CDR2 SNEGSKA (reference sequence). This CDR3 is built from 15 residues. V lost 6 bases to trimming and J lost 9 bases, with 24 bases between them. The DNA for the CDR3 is TGCAGTGCCGAAGTCCGGGCCACTAGTTTCAGTGAGCAGTTCTTC. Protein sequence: CSAEVRATSFSEQFF.

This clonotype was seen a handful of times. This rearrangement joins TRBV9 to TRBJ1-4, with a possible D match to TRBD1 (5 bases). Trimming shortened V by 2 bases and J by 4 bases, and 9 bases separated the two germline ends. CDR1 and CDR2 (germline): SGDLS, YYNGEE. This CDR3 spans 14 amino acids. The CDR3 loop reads CASSVDGGNEKLFF. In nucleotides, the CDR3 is TGTGCCAGCAGCGTGGACGGGGGTAATGAAAAACTGTTTTTT.

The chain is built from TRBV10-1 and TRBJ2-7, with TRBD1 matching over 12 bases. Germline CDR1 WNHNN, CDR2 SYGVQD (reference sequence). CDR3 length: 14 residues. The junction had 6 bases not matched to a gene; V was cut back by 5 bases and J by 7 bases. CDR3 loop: CASSPRDRGHEQYV. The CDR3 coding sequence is TGCGCCAGCAGTCCAAGGGACAGGGGGCATGAGCAGTACGTC.

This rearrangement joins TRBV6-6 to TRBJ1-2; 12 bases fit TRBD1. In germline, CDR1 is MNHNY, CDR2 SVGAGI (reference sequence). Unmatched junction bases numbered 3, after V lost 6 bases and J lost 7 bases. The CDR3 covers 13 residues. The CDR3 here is CASRGTGGFGYTF. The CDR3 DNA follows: TGTGCCAGCAGGGGGACAGGGGGCTTTGGCTACACCTTC.

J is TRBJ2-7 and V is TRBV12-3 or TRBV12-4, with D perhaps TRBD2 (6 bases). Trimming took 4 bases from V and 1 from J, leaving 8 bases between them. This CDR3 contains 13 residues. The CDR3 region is CASSSGTSYEQYV. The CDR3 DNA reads TGTGCCAGCAGTTCCGGGACTTCCTACGAGCAGTACGTC.

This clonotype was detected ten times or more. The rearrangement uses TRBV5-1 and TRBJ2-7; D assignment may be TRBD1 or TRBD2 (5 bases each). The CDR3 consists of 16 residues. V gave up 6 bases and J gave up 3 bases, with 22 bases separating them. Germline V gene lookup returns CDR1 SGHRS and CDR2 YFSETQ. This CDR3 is CASKPSPGRRNYEQYF. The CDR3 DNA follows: TGCGCCAGCAAACCCTCCCCGGGACGACGTAACTACGAGCAGTACTTC. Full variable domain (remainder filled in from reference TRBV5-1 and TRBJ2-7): KAGVTQTPRYLIKTRGQQVTLSCSPISGHRSVSWYQQTPGQGLQFLFEYFSETQRNKGNFPGRFSGRQFSNSRSEMNVSTLELGDSALYLCASKPSPGRRNYEQYFGPGTRLTVT.

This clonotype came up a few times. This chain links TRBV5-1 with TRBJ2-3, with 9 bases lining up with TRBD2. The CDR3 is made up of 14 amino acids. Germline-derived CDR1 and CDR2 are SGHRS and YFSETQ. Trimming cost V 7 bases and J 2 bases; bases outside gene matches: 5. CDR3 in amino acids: CASRRLAATDTQYF. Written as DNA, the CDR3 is TGCGCCAGCCGCCGACTAGCGGCCACAGATACGCAGTATTTT.

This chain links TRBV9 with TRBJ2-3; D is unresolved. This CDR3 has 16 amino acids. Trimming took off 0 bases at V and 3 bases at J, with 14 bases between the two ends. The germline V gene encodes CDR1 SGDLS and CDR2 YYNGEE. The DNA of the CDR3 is TGTGCCAGCAGCGTAGCTCAGCAGGCGTTTACAGATACGCAGTATTTT. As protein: CASSVAQQAFTDTQYF.

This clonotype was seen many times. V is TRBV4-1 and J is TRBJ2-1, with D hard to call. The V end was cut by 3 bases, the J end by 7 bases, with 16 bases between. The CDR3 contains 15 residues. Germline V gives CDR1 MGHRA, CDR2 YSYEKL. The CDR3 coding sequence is TGCGCCAGCAGCCAGAGCCCGATGACTGGAAATGAGCAGTTCTTC. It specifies CASSQSPMTGNEQFF.

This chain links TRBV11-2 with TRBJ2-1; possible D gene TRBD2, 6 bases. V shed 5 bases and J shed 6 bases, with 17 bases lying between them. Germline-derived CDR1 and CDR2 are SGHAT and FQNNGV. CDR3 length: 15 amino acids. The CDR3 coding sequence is TGTGCCAGCAGCACGCGGAGGGCCCGGGGCAATGAGCAGTTCTTC. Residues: CASSTRRARGNEQFF. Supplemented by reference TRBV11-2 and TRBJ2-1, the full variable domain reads EAGVAQSPRYKIIEKRQSVAFWCNPISGHATLYWYQQILGQGPKLLIQFQNNGVVDDSQLPKDRFSAERLKGVDSTLKIQPAKLEDSAVYLCASSTRRARGNEQFFGPGTRLTVL.

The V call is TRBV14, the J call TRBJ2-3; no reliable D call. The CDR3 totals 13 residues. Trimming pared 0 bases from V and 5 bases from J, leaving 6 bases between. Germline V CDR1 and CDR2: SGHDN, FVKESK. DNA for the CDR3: TGTGCCAGCAGCCAAGATCTGGTAGATACGCAGTATTTT. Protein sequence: CASSQDLVDTQYF.

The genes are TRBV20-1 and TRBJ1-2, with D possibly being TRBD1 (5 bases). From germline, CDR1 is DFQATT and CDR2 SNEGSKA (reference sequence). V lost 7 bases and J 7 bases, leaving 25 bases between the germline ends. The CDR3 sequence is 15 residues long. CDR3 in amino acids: CSVSAGTREEGGYTF. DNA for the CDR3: TGCAGTGTATCAGCCGGGACGCGTGAGGAGGGTGGCTACACCTTC.

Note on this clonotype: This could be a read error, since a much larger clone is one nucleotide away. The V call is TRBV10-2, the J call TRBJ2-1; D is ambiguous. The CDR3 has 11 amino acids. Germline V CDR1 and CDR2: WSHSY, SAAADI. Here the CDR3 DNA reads TGCGCCAGAAGTGAATTGCCTGAGCAGTTCTTC. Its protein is CARSELPEQFF.

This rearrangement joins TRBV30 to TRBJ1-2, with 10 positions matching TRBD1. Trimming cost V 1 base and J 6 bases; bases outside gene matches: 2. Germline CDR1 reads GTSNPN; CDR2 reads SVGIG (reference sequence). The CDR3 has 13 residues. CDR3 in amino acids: CAWSGGTGDGYTF. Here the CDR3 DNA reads TGTGCCTGGAGTGGAGGGACAGGGGATGGCTACACCTTC.

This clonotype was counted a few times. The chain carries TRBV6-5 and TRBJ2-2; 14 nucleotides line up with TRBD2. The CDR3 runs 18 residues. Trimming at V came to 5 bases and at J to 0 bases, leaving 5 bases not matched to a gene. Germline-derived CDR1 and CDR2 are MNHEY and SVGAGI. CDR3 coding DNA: TGTGCCAGCAGTCCCCGACTAGCGGGAGGGGCGAACACCGGGGAGCTGTTTTTT. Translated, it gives CASSPRLAGGANTGELFF.

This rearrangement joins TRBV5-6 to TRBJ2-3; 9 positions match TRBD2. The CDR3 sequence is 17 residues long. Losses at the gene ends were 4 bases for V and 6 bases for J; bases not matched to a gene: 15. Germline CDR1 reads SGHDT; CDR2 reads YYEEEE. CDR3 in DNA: TGTGCCAGCAGCCGCAGCAAGCGCGGGAGGGCAGGGGATACGCAGTATTTT. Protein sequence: CASSRSKRGRAGDTQYF.

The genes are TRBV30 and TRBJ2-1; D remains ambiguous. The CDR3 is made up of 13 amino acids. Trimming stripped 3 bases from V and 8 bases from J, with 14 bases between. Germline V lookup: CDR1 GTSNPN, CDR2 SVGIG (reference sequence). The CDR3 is CAWSQRLLHEQFF. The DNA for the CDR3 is TGTGCCTGGAGCCAGCGCCTCCTTCATGAGCAGTTCTTC.

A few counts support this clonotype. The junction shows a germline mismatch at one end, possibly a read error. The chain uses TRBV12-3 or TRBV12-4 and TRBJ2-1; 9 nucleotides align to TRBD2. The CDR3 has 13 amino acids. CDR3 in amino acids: CASRPGLALATNF. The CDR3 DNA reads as TGTGCCAGCAGGCCGGGACTAGCTCTAGCGACTAATTTC.

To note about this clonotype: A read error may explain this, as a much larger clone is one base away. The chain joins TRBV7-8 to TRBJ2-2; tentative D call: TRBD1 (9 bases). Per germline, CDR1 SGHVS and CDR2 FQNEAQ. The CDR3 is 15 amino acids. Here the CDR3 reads CASSLAGTGSGGLFF. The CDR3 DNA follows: TGTGCCAGCAGCTTAGCTGGGACAGGGAGCGGGGGGCTGTTTTTT. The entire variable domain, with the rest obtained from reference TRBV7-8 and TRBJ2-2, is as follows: GAGVSQSPRYKVAKRGQDVALRCDPISGHVSLFWYQQALGQGPEFLTYFQNEAQLDKSGLPSDRFFAERPEGSVSTLKIQRTQQEDSAVYLCASSLAGTGSGGLFFGEGSRLTVL.

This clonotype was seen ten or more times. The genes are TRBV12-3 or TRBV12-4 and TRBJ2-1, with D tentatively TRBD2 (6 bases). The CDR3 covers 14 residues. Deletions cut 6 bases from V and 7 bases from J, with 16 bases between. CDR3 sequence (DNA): TGTGCCAGCAGGCCAATTATGGGAGGTAATGAGCAGTTCTTC. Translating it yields CASRPIMGGNEQFF.

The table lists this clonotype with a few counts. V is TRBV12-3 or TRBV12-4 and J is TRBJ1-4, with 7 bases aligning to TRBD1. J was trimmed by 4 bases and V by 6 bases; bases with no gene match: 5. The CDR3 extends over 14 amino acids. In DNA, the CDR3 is TGTGCCAGCAGCACCGGGACAGTTAATGAAAAACTGTTTTTT. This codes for CASSTGTVNEKLFF.

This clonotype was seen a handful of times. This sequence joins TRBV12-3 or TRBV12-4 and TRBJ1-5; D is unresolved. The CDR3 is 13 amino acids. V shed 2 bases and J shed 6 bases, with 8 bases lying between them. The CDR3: CASSLPRVQPQHF. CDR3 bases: TGTGCCAGCAGTTTACCAAGAGTTCAGCCCCAGCATTTT.

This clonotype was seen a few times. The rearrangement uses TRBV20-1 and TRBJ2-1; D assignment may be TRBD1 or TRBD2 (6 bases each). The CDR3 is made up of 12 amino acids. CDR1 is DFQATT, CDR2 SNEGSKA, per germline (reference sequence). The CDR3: CRVRGPGTEQFF. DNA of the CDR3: TGCAGGGTCCGGGGGCCAGGGACTGAGCAGTTCTTC.

CDR3 protein: CASSPLGGYEQYV. Here the CDR3 DNA reads TGCGCCAGCAGCCCCCTAGGGGGGTACGAGCAGTACGTC. V is TRBV5-1 and J is TRBJ2-7; perhaps D is TRBD1 or TRBD2 (6 bases each). V gave up 4 bases and J gave up 4 bases, with 12 bases separating them. The CDR3 has 13 residues. Germline values: CDR1 SGHRS, CDR2 YFSETQ.

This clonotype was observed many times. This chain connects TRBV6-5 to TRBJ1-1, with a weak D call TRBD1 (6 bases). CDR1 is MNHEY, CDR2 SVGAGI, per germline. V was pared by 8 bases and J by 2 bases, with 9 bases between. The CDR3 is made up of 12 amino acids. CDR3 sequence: CASGTPNTEAFF. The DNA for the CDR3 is TGTGCCAGCGGGACACCTAACACTGAAGCTTTCTTT.

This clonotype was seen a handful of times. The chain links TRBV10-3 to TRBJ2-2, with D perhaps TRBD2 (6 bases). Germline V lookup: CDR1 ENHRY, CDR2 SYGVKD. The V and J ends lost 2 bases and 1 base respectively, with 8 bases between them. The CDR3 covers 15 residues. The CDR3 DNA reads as TGTGCCATCAGTGAGGGTAGCGGGAACACCGGGGAGCTGTTTTTT. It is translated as CAISEGSGNTGELFF.

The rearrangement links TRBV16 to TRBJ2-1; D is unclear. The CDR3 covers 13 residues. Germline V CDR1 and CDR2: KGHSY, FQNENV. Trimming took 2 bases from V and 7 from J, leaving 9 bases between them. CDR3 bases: TGTGCCAGCAGCCAACAAATCCAAAATGAGCAGTTCTTC. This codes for CASSQQIQNEQFF.

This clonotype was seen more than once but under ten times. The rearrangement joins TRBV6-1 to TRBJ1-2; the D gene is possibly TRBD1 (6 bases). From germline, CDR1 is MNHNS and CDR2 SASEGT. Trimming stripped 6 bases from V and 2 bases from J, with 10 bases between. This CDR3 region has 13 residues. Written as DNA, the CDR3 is TGTGCCAGCAGCACAGGGAACAACTATGGCTACACCTTC. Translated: CASSTGNNYGYTF.